This T cell receptor beta chain was captured in a study of STAT5B mutations in CD4+ large granular lymphocyte leukemia. Generated by immunoSEQ multiplex PCR, the TCRdb table keeps only in-frame clones and is missing some. The sample lists 30,000 to 35,000 clones, approximately 69% occurring once. Worth noting for this clone: Its antigen remains unknown.

Study-wide results and caveats: Less than 30% of private leukemic clonotypes occurred rarely in other patients' non-leukemic repertoires.

Deletions cut 3 bases from V and 8 bases from J, with 15 bases between. The CDR3 contains 15 residues. Germline values: CDR1 SGHRS, CDR2 YFSETQ. This TCR was sampled from a human donor in good health. Material: CD4+ T cells from blood buffy coats. V is TRBV5-1 and J is TRBJ1-6; D perhaps matches TRBD1 (6 bases). This CDR3 is CASSSFRGQDSPLHF. As DNA, the CDR3 is TGCGCCAGCAGCTCCTTCAGGGGTCAGGATTCACCCCTCCACTTT.